The 2 T cell receptor beta chains below come from one sample, sequenced in a study of T cells in localized non-small cell lung cancer (dated by TCRdb to 2019 to 2021). Receptor libraries were prepared by the immunoSEQ multiplex PCR assay. TCRdb took this table from immuneACCESS and kept in-frame rearrangements with V and J called. Such tables lack part of the clones; where checked against another copy, unresolved V genes explain under half of the gap, and the rest is unexplained. The sample table lists about 46,000 clones, 65% to 90% of them with a count of one. More than 15% of the sample comes from the top ten. Sample: peripheral blood mononuclear cells, taken before any cancer treatment. The receptor source for this set is a man aged 35 to 70 with stage III lung adenocarcinoma.

In this sample, this clone turned up once. This rearrangement joins TRBV11-3 to TRBJ2-3; unclear D gene. Per germline, CDR1 SGHNT and CDR2 YENEEA. The CDR3 runs to 13 residues. V was shortened by 1 base and J by 0 bases, with 2 bases between the two germline ends. CDR3 residues: CASSLGSTDTQYF. The CDR3 nucleotides are TGTGCCAGCAGCTTAGGGAGCACAGATACGCAGTATTTT.

The chain carries TRBV30 and TRBJ1-2; D not certain. V lost 6 bases and J lost 8, with 13 bases in between. Germline-derived CDR1 and CDR2 are GTSNPN and SVGIG (reference sequence). The CDR3 has 11 amino acids. The chain's CDR3 is CACRWLGGYTF. The DNA for the CDR3 is TGTGCCTGCCGATGGTTGGGAGGCTACACCTTC.